The 31 T cell receptor beta chains below all came from one sample that was sequenced in a study of cytomegalovirus exposure and HLA in healthy donors. In the PCR, 60 Vbeta and 13 Jbeta primers were used. Using immunoSEQ multiplex PCR, the repertoire was profiled, and TCRdb retains in-frame clones only, with some absent. This sample has roughly 98,000 clones; 75% to 80% occur once, and the top ten carry roughly 8%. The sample was PBMCs. These receptors were obtained from a female donor in good health and CMV-seronegative.

The rearrangement links TRBV19 to TRBJ2-7; D is possibly TRBD1 (6 bases). From germline, CDR1 is LNHDA and CDR2 SQIVND (reference sequence). The CDR3 runs 15 residues. The V and J ends lost 3 bases and 0 bases respectively, with 12 bases between them. The CDR3 protein is CASSIGTSSSYEQYF. In nucleotides, the CDR3 is TGTGCCAGTAGTATCGGGACATCGAGCTCCTACGAGCAGTACTTC. Drawing the rest from reference TRBV19 and TRBJ2-7, the complete variable domain is DGGITQSPKYLFRKEGQNVTLSCEQNLNHDAMYWYRQDPGQGLRLIYYSQIVNDFQKGDIAEGYSVSREKKESFPLTVTSAQKNPTAFYLCASSIGTSSSYEQYFGPGTRLTVT.

The genes are TRBV7-2 and TRBJ1-5; TRBD1 agrees at 8 bases. This CDR3 is 13 amino acids long. V was pared by 5 bases and J by 6 bases, with 3 bases of the junction left unmatched. The germline gives CDR1 SGHTA, CDR2 FQGNSA. The CDR3 reads CASSHRGGQPQHF. The CDR3 DNA reads as TGTGCCAGCAGCCACAGGGGGGGTCAGCCCCAGCATTTT.

V is TRBV18 and J is TRBJ2-7, with 9 bases matching TRBD2. This CDR3 comprises 16 residues. The junction had 5 bases not matched to a gene; V was cut back by 2 bases and J by 0 bases. Germline CDR1 reads KGHSH; CDR2 reads LQKENI. CDR3: CASSPISGGTSYEQYF. CDR3 bases: TGTGCCAGCTCACCAATCAGCGGGGGGACCTCCTACGAGCAGTACTTC.

This clone was seen only once. CDR3 loop: CASSRLRPLEYEQYF. DNA of the CDR3: TGTGCCAGCAGCCGCCTTCGGCCTCTAGAGTACGAGCAGTACTTC. This rearrangement joins TRBV7-9 to TRBJ2-5; D gene unclear. The J call is in doubt because the DNA end fits TRBJ2-7 better. The germline V gene encodes CDR1 SEHNR and CDR2 FQNEAQ (reference sequence). The CDR3 runs 15 residues.

This chain connects TRBV30 to TRBJ2-7; 11 positions match TRBD2. The CDR3 runs to 13 residues. V shed 5 bases and J 3 bases; nucleotides not matched to a gene: 3. CDR1 and CDR2 (germline): GTSNPN, SVGIG (reference sequence). The CDR3 is CAWLLAGGYEQYF. The CDR3 bases are TGTGCCTGGCTCCTAGCGGGAGGCTACGAGCAGTACTTC.

The chain recombines TRBV6-5 with TRBJ1-3; 8 bases align to TRBD1. The CDR3 is 15 amino acids. Germline CDR1 reads MNHEY; CDR2 reads SVGAGI. V dropped 2 bases and J dropped 3; count of bases not matched to a gene: 3. DNA of the CDR3: TGTGCCAGCAGTTACCTGACAGGGGATGGAAACACCATATATTTT. It translates to CASSYLTGDGNTIYF.

The chain joins TRBV4-3 to TRBJ1-2, with TRBD1 identical over 7 bases. The CDR3 runs to 15 residues. Germline trimming cut 1 base from V and 5 bases from J; bases unmatched to any gene: 7. Germline lookup yields CDR1 LGHNA and CDR2 YSLEER. Written as DNA, the CDR3 is TGCGCCAGCAGCCAAGGGGGACAGCAAAAATATGGCTACACCTTC. Protein: CASSQGGQQKYGYTF.

The V and J genes are TRBV10-3 and TRBJ2-3; D gene unclear. CDR3 length: 13 amino acids. Looked up from germline, CDR1 is ENHRY and CDR2 is SYGVKD. Trimming cost V 6 bases and J 1 base, with 8 bases left between them. The CDR3 sequence is CAIRGSRTDTQYF. DNA for the CDR3: TGTGCCATCAGGGGCAGTCGCACAGATACGCAGTATTTT.

The CDR3 DNA reads TGTGCCAGTAGCCCAGGCGGACTGTCCTACGAGCAGTACTTC. It encodes CASSPGGLSYEQYF. The chain employs TRBV19 and TRBJ2-7; a weak D match, TRBD2 (5 bases). Trimming removed 6 bases at V and 1 base at J, with 13 bases between. Germline V gene lookup returns CDR1 LNHDA and CDR2 SQIVND (reference sequence). The CDR3 extends over 14 amino acids.

In this sample, this clone turned up many times. J is TRBJ1-2 and V is TRBV5-1, with D uncertain. Germline V gene lookup returns CDR1 SGHRS and CDR2 YFSETQ. This CDR3 contains 13 residues. The V gene lost 3 bases and the J gene lost 4 bases, with 10 bases spanning the gap. The CDR3 sequence is CASSWAGAYGYTF. DNA of the CDR3: TGCGCCAGCAGCTGGGCGGGTGCCTATGGCTACACCTTC.

This rearrangement joins TRBV27 to TRBJ1-3; D possibly corresponds to TRBD1 (6 bases). The V end was cut by 5 bases, the J end by 0 bases, with 20 bases between. The CDR3 runs to 18 residues. The germline gives CDR1 MNHEY, CDR2 SMNVEV (reference sequence). This chain's CDR3 is CASSPRTVRGLSGNTIYF. The CDR3 nucleotides read TGTGCCAGCAGTCCTCGGACAGTCAGGGGCCTCTCTGGAAACACCATATATTTT.

V gene TRBV2 combines with J gene TRBJ1-1, with 8 positions matching TRBD1. Germline V CDR1 and CDR2: SNHLY, FYNNEI. With V trimmed by 7 bases and J by 5 bases, 3 bases remained unmatched. This CDR3 contains 12 residues. The CDR3: CASIDRGTEAFF. DNA of the CDR3: TGTGCCAGCATAGACAGGGGAACTGAAGCTTTCTTT.

This clone was seen just once. The V gene is TRBV5-4, the J gene TRBJ1-4; D is ambiguous. This CDR3 has 16 residues. The V end was cut by 0 bases, the J end by 5 bases, with 14 bases between. The germline V gene has CDR1 SGHNT and CDR2 YYREEE (reference sequence). CDR3 amino acids: CASSLDQSIGNEKLFF. DNA of the CDR3: TGTGCCAGCAGCTTGGATCAGTCAATTGGCAATGAAAAACTGTTTTTT.

The chain couples TRBV7-9 to TRBJ1-1; D is unclear. The CDR3 covers 15 residues. Deletions cut 6 bases from V and 5 bases from J, with 19 bases between. CDR1 is SEHNR, CDR2 FQNEAQ, per germline (reference sequence). DNA for the CDR3: TGTGCCAGCAGTCCCGGAGGGTGGCGCGGGACTGAAGCTTTCTTT. The encoded protein is CASSPGGWRGTEAFF.

The CDR3, as DNA: TGTGCCAGCACCCGTTCCGGGGGGGCCCCCTACGAGCAGTACTTC. Its protein is CASTRSGGAPYEQYF. V gene TRBV6-5 combines with J gene TRBJ2-5; 8 nucleotides agree with TRBD2. The end of the DNA fits TRBJ2-7 better, so the J call may be wrong. Per germline, CDR1 MNHEY and CDR2 SVGAGI. The CDR3 length is 15 residues.

The rearrangement links TRBV6-5 to TRBJ1-1, with D unresolved. Germline-derived CDR1 and CDR2 are MNHEY and SVGAGI. The CDR3 is 14 amino acids. V dropped 4 bases and J dropped 5 bases, with 14 bases sitting between them. As DNA, the CDR3 is TGTGCCAGCAGTTGGTCTCCAGGTCGTACTGAAGCTTTCTTT. Amino acids: CASSWSPGRTEAFF.

The rearrangement uses TRBV7-2 and TRBJ2-7, with TRBD2 matching over 7 bases. Germline V gene sequence: CDR1 SGHTA, CDR2 FQGNSA. The CDR3 contains 15 residues. V shed 4 bases and J 1 base; nucleotides not matched to a gene: 7. Here the CDR3 reads CASSWRLAVSYEQYF. In DNA, the CDR3 is TGTGCCAGCAGCTGGCGGCTAGCGGTGTCCTACGAGCAGTACTTC.

The V gene is TRBV7-2, the J gene TRBJ1-1, with D possibly matching TRBD1 (5 bases). The CDR3 is 15 amino acids. V was clipped by 0 bases and J by 9 bases, with 17 bases between them. CDR1 is SGHTA, CDR2 FQGNSA, per germline. Here the CDR3 DNA reads TGTGCCAGCAGCTTAGCTTTCAGTCAGGGCACAAAAGCTTTCTTT. Protein product: CASSLAFSQGTKAFF.

This clone was seen a few times. Other DNA sequences of this sample code for an identical CDR3. The chain joins TRBV18 to TRBJ2-2; TRBD1 might be the D (6 bases). Looked up from germline, CDR1 is KGHSH and CDR2 is LQKENI. This CDR3 comprises 14 residues. V gave up 3 bases and J gave up 1 base, with 6 bases separating them. The CDR3 here is CASSPDRNTGELFF. CDR3 nucleotide sequence: TGTGCCAGCTCACCGGACAGGAACACCGGGGAGCTGTTTTTT.

This clone was detected only a few times. The chain employs TRBV2 and TRBJ2-5, with TRBD1 matching 9 bases. Germline V gene data show CDR1 as SNHLY and CDR2 as FYNNEI. The junction had 8 bases not matched to a gene; V was cut back by 5 bases and J by 4 bases. The CDR3 has 15 amino acids. Written as DNA, the CDR3 is TGTGCCAGCAGTTACACAGGGGGCGAGGGAGAGACCCAGTACTTC. Protein sequence: CASSYTGGEGETQYF.

The J gene is TRBJ2-1, the V gene TRBV7-9; tentatively, D is TRBD2 (5 bases). The CDR3 is 17 residues long. V was clipped by 2 bases and J by 6 bases, with 20 bases between them. Germline values: CDR1 SEHNR, CDR2 FQNEAQ (reference sequence). DNA for the CDR3: TGTGCCAGCAGCTTAAGGCCCACACTAGGAAGCGGCAATGAGCAGTTCTTC. The encoded protein is CASSLRPTLGSGNEQFF.

The chain joins TRBV7-2 to TRBJ1-6; D is uncertain. Trimming took off 0 bases at V and 13 bases at J, with 10 bases between the two ends. The germline V gene has CDR1 SGHTA and CDR2 FQGNSA. CDR3 length: 13 amino acids. The CDR3 region has the DNA TGTGCCAGCAGCTTAGCAGCGGGTATGCCCCTCCACTTT. Its translation: CASSLAAGMPLHF.

The chain joins TRBV7-2 to TRBJ2-5, with a possible D match to TRBD1 (5 bases). CDR1 and CDR2 from the germline V gene are SGHTA and FQGNSA. The CDR3 extends over 15 amino acids. The ends were cut back, 2 bases at V and 2 bases at J, with 12 bases in the middle. CDR3 DNA sequence: TGTGCCAGCAGCTTAAGGCGTTCAGGGCAAGAGACCCAGTACTTC. Translated, it gives CASSLRRSGQETQYF.

The chain combines TRBV20-1 with TRBJ2-7; no firm D call. The CDR3 is 10 residues long. The V gene's germline CDR1 is DFQATT and CDR2 SNEGSKA (reference sequence). Trimming left V 6 bases short and J 7 bases short, with 10 bases between. The CDR3 region has the DNA TGCAGTGCCGCAGACTTGGAGCAGTACTTC. This encodes CSAADLEQYF.

The chain links TRBV27 to TRBJ2-5; 10 bases map to TRBD1. This CDR3 region has 15 residues. Trimming cost V 6 bases and J 4 bases; bases outside gene matches: 8. Germline V gene data show CDR1 as MNHEY and CDR2 as SMNVEV (reference sequence). CDR3 loop: CASRRDRGGLETQYF. DNA of the CDR3: TGTGCCAGCAGACGGGACAGGGGCGGGTTAGAGACCCAGTACTTC.

The rearrangement joins TRBV10-3 to TRBJ2-5; D might be TRBD1 (5 bases). The DNA end is more similar to TRBJ2-7, so the J call may be wrong. CDR1 is ENHRY, CDR2 SYGVKD, per germline. CDR3 length: 12 amino acids. The CDR3 spells CALSDNTYEQYF. The CDR3 coding sequence is TGTGCCCTCTCGGACAATACCTACGAGCAGTACTTC.

The sample holds a few counts of this clone. CDR3 region: CASSSVLRGNSPLHF. As DNA, the CDR3 is TGTGCCAGCAGCTCGGTCCTCCGGGGGAATTCACCCCTCCACTTT. The chain combines TRBV7-9 with TRBJ1-6, with TRBD1 as a possible D gene (5 bases). Germline CDR1 SEHNR, CDR2 FQNEAQ (reference sequence). The CDR3 extends over 15 amino acids. V shed 4 bases and J shed 7 bases, with 14 bases lying between them.

This clone was seen a single time. The DNA is omitted, as the CDR3 cannot be located on it reliably, and the CDR3 follows TCRdb's listing. The CDR3 loop is CASFGSGQPQHF. This sequence joins TRBV25-1 and TRBJ1-5. CDR1 and CDR2 (germline): MGHDK, SYGVNS. A total of 12 residues make up the CDR3, ends included.

CDR3 DNA: TGTGCCAGCAGTTTAGAGGGGGTAAGGAATCAGCCCCAGCATTTT. Amino acid sequence: CASSLEGVRNQPQHF. The rearrangement links TRBV27 to TRBJ1-5, with D possibly TRBD1 on 6 matching bases. Germline V lookup: CDR1 MNHEY, CDR2 SMNVEV (reference sequence). Trimming left V 2 bases short and J 4 bases short, with 12 bases between. The CDR3 consists of 15 residues.

The chain employs TRBV2 and TRBJ1-5; TRBD1 is a possible D gene (5 bases). This CDR3 contains 17 residues. V was pared by 6 bases and J by 2 bases, with 20 bases between. Germline-derived CDR1 and CDR2 are SNHLY and FYNNEI. Here the CDR3 DNA reads TGTGCCAGCAGGAGGGGAGGGGAACCTAGGGGCAATCAGCCCCAGCATTTT. Residues: CASRRGGEPRGNQPQHF.

The gene calls are TRBV5-1 and TRBJ1-2, with D possibly matching TRBD1 (6 bases). CDR1 and CDR2 (germline): SGHRS, YFSETQ. Trimming stripped 0 bases from V and 2 bases from J, with 14 bases between. This CDR3 has 16 residues. The CDR3 here is CASSLGQGRGNYGYTF. CDR3 bases: TGCGCCAGCAGCTTGGGCCAGGGGAGGGGAAACTATGGCTACACCTTC.